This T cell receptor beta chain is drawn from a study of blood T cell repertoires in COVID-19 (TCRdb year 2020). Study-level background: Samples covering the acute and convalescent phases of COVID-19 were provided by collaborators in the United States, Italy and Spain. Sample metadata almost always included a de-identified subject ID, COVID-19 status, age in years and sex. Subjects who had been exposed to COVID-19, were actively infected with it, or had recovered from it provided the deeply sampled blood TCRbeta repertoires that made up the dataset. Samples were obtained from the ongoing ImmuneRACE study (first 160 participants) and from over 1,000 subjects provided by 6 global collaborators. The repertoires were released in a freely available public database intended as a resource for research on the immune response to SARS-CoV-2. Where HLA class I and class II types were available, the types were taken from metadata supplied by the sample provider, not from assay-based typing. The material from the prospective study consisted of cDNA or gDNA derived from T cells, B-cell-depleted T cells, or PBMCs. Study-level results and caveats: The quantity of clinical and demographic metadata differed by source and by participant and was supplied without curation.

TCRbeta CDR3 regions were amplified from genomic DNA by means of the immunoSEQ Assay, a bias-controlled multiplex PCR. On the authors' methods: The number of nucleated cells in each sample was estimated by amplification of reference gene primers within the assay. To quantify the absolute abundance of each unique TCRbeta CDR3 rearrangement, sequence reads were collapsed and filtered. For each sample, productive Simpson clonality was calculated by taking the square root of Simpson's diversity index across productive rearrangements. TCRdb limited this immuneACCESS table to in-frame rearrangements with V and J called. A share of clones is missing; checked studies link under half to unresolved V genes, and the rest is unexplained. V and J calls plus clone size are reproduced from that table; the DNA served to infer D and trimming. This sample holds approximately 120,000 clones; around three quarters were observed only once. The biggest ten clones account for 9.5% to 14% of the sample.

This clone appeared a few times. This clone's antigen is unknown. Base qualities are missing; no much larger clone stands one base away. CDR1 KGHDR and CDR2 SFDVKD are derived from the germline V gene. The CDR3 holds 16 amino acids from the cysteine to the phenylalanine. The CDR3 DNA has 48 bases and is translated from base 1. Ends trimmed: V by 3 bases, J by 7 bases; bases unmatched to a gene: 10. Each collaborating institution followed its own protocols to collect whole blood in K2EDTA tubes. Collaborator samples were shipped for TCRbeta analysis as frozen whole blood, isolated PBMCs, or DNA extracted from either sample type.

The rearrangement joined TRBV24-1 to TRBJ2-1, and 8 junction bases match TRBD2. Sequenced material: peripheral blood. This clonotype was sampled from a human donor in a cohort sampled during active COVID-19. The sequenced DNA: TGTGCCACCAGTGATCCAACCGGACTAGCAGGAAATGAGCAGTTCTTC. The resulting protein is CATSDPTGLAGNEQFF.